These 30 T cell receptor beta chains were all obtained from the same sample, sequenced in a study of OX40 agonist ivuxolimab in advanced cancers. Produced via immunoSEQ multiplex PCR; TCRdb's table is partial and in-frame only. The sample holds tens of thousands of clones, approximately 87% seen once. The source material was CD4+ or CD8+ T cells sorted from blood, sampled in a trial of the OX40 agonist ivuxolimab. The receptors stem from an adult with an advanced solid tumor such as melanoma, head and neck, liver or kidney cancer.

The chain has TRBV4-2 and TRBJ2-5, with a possible D match to TRBD1 (6 bases). The CDR3 consists of 16 residues. Trimming removed 0 bases from V and 5 bases from J, with 16 bases in between. Germline CDR1 reads LGHNA; CDR2 reads YNFKEQ. The CDR3 loop is CASSQDWGQGSETQYF. The CDR3 nucleotides are TGTGCCAGCAGCCAAGATTGGGGACAAGGATCGGAGACCCAGTACTTC.

V is TRBV13 and J is TRBJ2-7; TRBD1 matches 11 bases. V trimming: 4 bases; J trimming: 4 bases; junction bases outside the gene matches: 6. The CDR3 runs to 15 residues. The V gene's germline CDR1 is PRHDT and CDR2 FYEKMQ (reference sequence). CDR3 sequence (DNA): TGTGCCAGCAGCTCGGGGACAGGGGGAGGGTACGAGCAGTACTTC. This codes for CASSSGTGGGYEQYF. The variable domain in full, completed from reference TRBV13 and TRBJ2-7, reads AAGVIQSPRHLIKEKRETATLKCYPIPRHDTVYWYQQGPGQDPQFLISFYEKMQSDKGSIPDRFSAQQFSDYHSELNMSSLELGDSALYFCASSSGTGGGYEQYFGPGTRLTVT.

The V and J genes are TRBV7-9 and TRBJ2-7; D is perhaps TRBD1 (6 bases). CDR3 size: 15 residues. V lost 1 base, J lost 1 base, and 11 bases lay in between. The germline CDR1 and CDR2 sequences are SEHNR and FQNEAQ (reference sequence). The CDR3 DNA sequence: TGTGCCAGCAGCTTAGAGCAGGGGCGATCCTACGAGCAGTACTTC. Its translation: CASSLEQGRSYEQYF.

This clone came up once. This rearrangement joins TRBV5-4 to TRBJ2-7, with a possible D match to TRBD2 (6 bases). V was trimmed by 4 bases and J by 4 bases, leaving 24 bases between them. CDR3 length: 17 amino acids. The germline V gene encodes CDR1 SGHNT and CDR2 YYREEE (reference sequence). The CDR3: CASSLPSVNVLGYEQYF. DNA for the CDR3: TGTGCCAGCAGCCTCCCTAGCGTAAACGTGTTGGGGTACGAGCAGTACTTC.

The chain has TRBV6-1 and TRBJ2-7; D might be TRBD1 or TRBD2, each matching 5 bases. Germline values: CDR1 MNHNS, CDR2 SASEGT. The length of the CDR3 is 15 residues. V was pared by 1 base and J by 4 bases, with 14 bases between. Here the CDR3 DNA reads TGTGCCAGCAGTGAAGAGGTCCGGGGCCGATACGAGCAGTACTTC. Amino acids: CASSEEVRGRYEQYF.

V is TRBV4-2 and J is TRBJ1-1; D is possibly TRBD1 (5 bases). Trimming removed 4 bases from V and 2 bases from J, with 14 bases in between. This CDR3 has 15 amino acids. The V gene's germline CDR1 is LGHNA and CDR2 YNFKEQ. The CDR3 DNA is TGTGCCAGCAGCCCCCAACCGACAGAAAACACTGAAGCTTTCTTT. Its protein is CASSPQPTENTEAFF.

The chain is built from TRBV28 and TRBJ1-1; 9 nucleotides line up with TRBD1. Germline lookup yields CDR1 MDHEN and CDR2 SYDVKM. This CDR3 contains 14 residues. Trimming took 6 bases from V and 3 from J; bases not matched to a gene: 5. The CDR3 reads CASSPGQGYTEAFF. CDR3 sequence (DNA): TGTGCCAGCAGCCCGGGACAGGGTTACACTGAAGCTTTCTTT. Full variable domain (remainder filled in from reference TRBV28 and TRBJ1-1): DVKVTQSSRYLVKRTGEKVFLECVQDMDHENMFWYRQDPGLGLRLIYFSYDVKMKEKGDIPEGYSVSREKKERFSLILESASTNQTSMYLCASSPGQGYTEAFFGQGTRLTVV.

The rearrangement links TRBV5-1 to TRBJ2-4; D is unresolved. CDR1 and CDR2 (germline): SGHRS, YFSETQ. The ends were cut back, 1 base at V and 3 bases at J, with 11 bases in the middle. The CDR3 spans 15 residues. CDR3 nucleotide sequence: TGCGCCAGCAGCTTGCCCCATAGTAACAAAAACATTCAGTACTTC. Its protein product is CASSLPHSNKNIQYF.

J is TRBJ2-7 and V is TRBV6-1; D may be TRBD1 (6 bases). Germline V gene lookup returns CDR1 MNHNS and CDR2 SASEGT. The CDR3 is 12 residues long. The V end was cut by 8 bases, the J end by 5 bases, with 13 bases between. The CDR3 DNA reads as TGTGCCAGCGGATTCTACAGGGACGAGCAGTACTTC. Protein product: CASGFYRDEQYF.

The chain has TRBV7-2 and TRBJ2-7, with D maybe TRBD1 (6 bases). Trimming removed 1 base from V and 9 bases from J, with 10 bases in between. The CDR3 is made up of 12 amino acids. Germline CDR1 and CDR2: SGHTA and FQGNSA. The CDR3 region has the DNA TGTGCCAGCAGCTTAGGGACAGTTCCGCAGTACTTC. This gives the protein CASSLGTVPQYF.

The chain links TRBV7-9 to TRBJ2-3; a weak D match, TRBD1 (5 bases). CDR3 size: 17 residues. V was trimmed by 5 bases and J by 4 bases, leaving 22 bases between them. Looked up from germline, CDR1 is SEHNR and CDR2 is FQNEAQ (reference sequence). The CDR3 DNA reads TGTGCCAGCAGCCCGAAGGGGCGCAGGGTGATGGCAGATACGCAGTATTTT. Its protein is CASSPKGRRVMADTQYF.

The chain employs TRBV28 and TRBJ1-5; D gene uncertain. V lost 5 bases and J lost 4, with 18 bases in between. CDR1 is MDHEN and CDR2 is SYDVKM in the germline V gene. CDR3 length: 16 amino acids. The DNA for the CDR3 is TGTGCCAGCAGTACCAATTTTCGGATGAATAATCAGCCCCAGCATTTT. Translation gives CASSTNFRMNNQPQHF.

V is TRBV2 and J is TRBJ2-7, with D unresolved. Trimming left V 1 base short and J 2 bases short, with 9 bases between. In germline, CDR1 is SNHLY, CDR2 FYNNEI. CDR3 length: 14 residues. The CDR3 nucleotides read TGTGCCAGCAGTGAAGAACAGAATCCCTACGAGCAGTACTTC. The encoded protein is CASSEEQNPYEQYF.

J is TRBJ2-3 and V is TRBV21-1; TRBD2, the table's D call, was not compared with the DNA. TRBV21-1 is described as a pseudogene. This CDR3 has 16 residues. The CDR3 reads CASSKGGVAPTDTQYF. CDR3 coding DNA: TGTGCCAGCAGCAAAGGGGGGGTAGCGCCGACAGATACGCAGTATTTT.

The genes are TRBV7-8 and TRBJ2-7, with 9 bases lining up with TRBD2. The CDR3 is 16 amino acids. The germline CDR1 and CDR2 sequences are SGHVS and FQNEAQ. The CDR3 loop is CAILSGGNLKLDEQYF. The DNA for the CDR3 is TGTGCGATCTTAAGCGGGGGGAACTTAAAGCTCGACGAGCAGTACTTC.

The J gene is TRBJ2-3, the V gene TRBV14; weak D call: TRBD1 (5 bases). Germline-derived CDR1 and CDR2 are SGHDN and FVKESK. V dropped 1 base and J dropped 1 base, with 9 bases sitting between them. This CDR3 is 15 amino acids long. Here the CDR3 reads CASSQVGRGTDTQYF. The CDR3 DNA is TGTGCCAGCAGCCAAGTAGGCAGGGGCACAGATACGCAGTATTTT.

V is TRBV30 and J is TRBJ1-4, with TRBD1 identical over 7 bases. CDR1 GTSNPN and CDR2 SVGIG come from the germline V gene (reference sequence). V trimming: 4 bases; J trimming: 8 bases; junction bases outside the gene matches: 13. The CDR3 sequence is 15 residues long. The chain's CDR3 is CAWITFTGVGEKLFF. The CDR3 coding sequence is TGTGCCTGGATCACCTTCACAGGGGTTGGGGAAAAACTGTTTTTT.

The table lists this clone with a few counts. The genes are TRBV15 and TRBJ2-1, with 11 positions matching TRBD2. Germline V gene sequence: CDR1 LNHNV, CDR2 YYDKDF (reference sequence). The CDR3 covers 15 residues. V was pared by 5 bases and J by 3 bases, with 3 bases of the junction left unmatched. CDR3 nucleotides: TGTGCCACCAGCTTCGGGACTAGCGGCTACAATGAGCAGTTCTTC. Translated, it gives CATSFGTSGYNEQFF.

The chain employs TRBV13 and TRBJ1-1, with 9 bases aligning to TRBD1. CDR3 length: 18 residues. The trim removed 6 bases at V and 0 bases at J, leaving 14 bases unmatched. Germline assignment: CDR1 PRHDT and CDR2 FYEKMQ (reference sequence). DNA for the CDR3: TGTGCCAGCAGTTCTCTACTTGGACAGGGGAGTATGAACACTGAAGCTTTCTTT. Its protein product is CASSSLLGQGSMNTEAFF.

There are many counts of this clone. The V gene is TRBV7-8, the J gene TRBJ1-5, with 8 nucleotides matching TRBD1. There are 16 residues in the CDR3. Germline V gene data show CDR1 as SGHVS and CDR2 as FQNEAQ. After removal of 1 base from V and 9 bases from J, the junction contained 11 bases not matched to a gene. Here the CDR3 reads CASSLDGGQEYPPQHF. The CDR3 region has the DNA TGTGCCAGCAGCTTAGACGGGGGACAGGAATATCCGCCCCAGCATTTT.

This clone was observed a handful of times. The V and J genes are TRBV7-9 and TRBJ2-5; perhaps TRBD1 as D (5 bases). Germline V gives CDR1 SEHNR, CDR2 FQNEAQ (reference sequence). V was cut by 6 bases and J by 1 base, with 9 bases left in between. The CDR3 has 13 amino acids. CDR3 region: CASSYRSQETQYF. The CDR3, as DNA: TGTGCCAGCAGTTACAGGAGCCAAGAGACCCAGTACTTC.

The V call is TRBV7-8, the J call TRBJ1-2; D is unclear. The CDR3 consists of 14 residues. Germline lookup yields CDR1 SGHVS and CDR2 FQNEAQ. V was trimmed by 8 bases and J by 5 bases, leaving 18 bases between them. CDR3: CASSPGSAAYGYTF. In nucleotides, the CDR3 is TGTGCCAGCTCACCCGGGTCCGCCGCGTATGGCTACACCTTC.

The chain recombines TRBV6-5 with TRBJ2-5, with 10 bases matching TRBD1. In germline, CDR1 is MNHEY, CDR2 SVGAGI. This CDR3 is built from 14 residues. J lost 3 bases, V lost 4 bases, and 2 bases had no gene match. Here the CDR3 reads CASSSTGGEETQYF. The CDR3 coding sequence is TGTGCCAGCAGTTCGACAGGGGGCGAAGAGACCCAGTACTTC.

The V gene is TRBV7-6, the J gene TRBJ1-5; no clear D. CDR1 is SGHVS, CDR2 FNYEAQ, per germline. V lost 4 bases to trimming and J lost 6 bases, with 10 bases between them. The CDR3 is 13 residues long. The CDR3 sequence: CASSSIPFQPQHF. The CDR3 region has the DNA TGTGCCAGCAGCTCTATCCCGTTTCAGCCCCAGCATTTT. The complete variable domain, with remaining parts taken from reference TRBV7-6 and TRBJ1-5, reads GAGVSQSPRYKVTKRGQDVALRCDPISGHVSLYWYRQALGQGPEFLTYFNYEAQQDKSGLPNDRFSAERPEGSISTLTIQRTEQRDSAMYRCASSSIPFQPQHFGDGTRLSIL.

This chain joins TRBV7-9 and TRBJ2-7; D is unresolved. The CDR3 loop spans 11 amino acids. V lost 4 bases and J 7 bases, leaving 8 bases between the germline ends. The germline CDR1 and CDR2 sequences are SEHNR and FQNEAQ (reference sequence). The CDR3 bases are TGTGCCAGCAGCTCAATCTGGGAGCAGTACTTC. It encodes CASSSIWEQYF.

The chain carries TRBV5-1 and TRBJ2-2; the match to TRBD1 covers 9 bases. Germline CDR1 and CDR2: SGHRS and YFSETQ. V was pared by 0 bases and J by 4 bases, with 7 bases of the junction left unmatched. The CDR3 spans 17 residues. DNA of the CDR3: TGCGCCAGCAGCTTGGCCATGGTACAGGGGGCCACCGGGGAGCTGTTTTTT. The encoded protein is CASSLAMVQGATGELFF. The variable domain in full, with the rest retrieved from reference TRBV5-1 and TRBJ2-2, is KAGVTQTPRYLIKTRGQQVTLSCSPISGHRSVSWYQQTPGQGLQFLFEYFSETQRNKGNFPGRFSGRQFSNSRSEMNVSTLELGDSALYLCASSLAMVQGATGELFFGEGSRLTVL.

J is TRBJ2-2 and V is TRBV13; D not resolved. The length of the CDR3 is 12 residues. Trimming left V 3 bases short and J 4 bases short, with 3 bases between. Germline assignment: CDR1 PRHDT and CDR2 FYEKMQ (reference sequence). CDR3 nucleotide sequence: TGTGCCAGCAGCTTGGCCACCGGGGAGCTGTTTTTT. Its translation is CASSLATGELFF.

The V gene is TRBV5-6, the J gene TRBJ2-3, with 10 bases fitting TRBD2. CDR3 length equals 16 residues. Per the germline V gene, CDR1 is SGHDT and CDR2 is YYEEEE. After removal of 1 base from V and 5 bases from J, the junction contained 7 bases not matched to a gene. The DNA for the CDR3 is TGTGCCAGCAGCTTGCAGCGGGGGGGCTCGGGAGATACGCAGTATTTT. This encodes CASSLQRGGSGDTQYF.

The chain combines TRBV7-7 with TRBJ1-4; D ambiguous. The ends were cut back, 0 bases at V and 7 bases at J, with 6 bases in the middle. Germline V gene data show CDR1 as SSHAT and CDR2 as FNYEAQ (reference sequence). The CDR3 consists of 13 residues. The CDR3 reads CASSLALGEKLFF. The CDR3, as DNA: TGTGCCAGCAGCTTAGCGCTGGGTGAAAAACTGTTTTTT.

This clone was recorded only once. V gene TRBV28 combines with J gene TRBJ2-3, with 10 bases aligning to TRBD2. The CDR3 spans 15 residues. V shed 5 bases and J 6 bases; nucleotides not matched to a gene: 8. CDR1 and CDR2 (germline): MDHEN, SYDVKM. In nucleotides, the CDR3 is TGTGCCAGCAGTATTTTAGCGGGGGGTGCGGATACGCAGTATTTT. This gives the protein CASSILAGGADTQYF.